This is a list of T cell receptor beta chains from one sample in a study of regulatory T cells in long-lasting Graves disease. TCRdb re-called the multiplex PCR reads with MiXCR, one entry per CDR3 protein. Of roughly 400,000 distinct CDR3 sequences listed, over 20% are singletons. The specimen was peripheral blood mononuclear cells (PBMCs), collected when the disease was refractory, from a patient treated with antithyroid drugs. These receptors all come from a female donor with Graves disease. CDR3s include the opening cysteine and the closing phenylalanine or tryptophan. The D gene is left open where the match is weak. The size of a clone is reported for some rows only, either as once, few or many, or as a class for expanded clones.

CDR3 length,V gene,J gene,clone size,D gene,CDR3 DNA,CDR3 protein
13,TRBV12-5,TRBJ2-5,many,.,TGTGCTAGTGCCCAGGGAAGCAGTGAGACCCAGTACTTC,CASAQGSSETQYF
14,TRBV6-1,TRBJ2-7,many,TRBD1,TGTGCCAGCACTGACCGGGACAGGACCTACGAGCAGTACTTC,CASTDRDRTYEQYF
14,TRBV6-1,TRBJ2-7,many,TRBD1,TGTGCCAGCAGTGACCGGGACAGGGTCTACGAGCAGTACTTC,CASSDRDRVYEQYF
15,TRBV3-1,TRBJ1-6,many,.,TGTGCCAGCAGCCAAGATAGGCAGGGTCTAACACCCCTCCACTTT,CASSQDRQGLTPLHF
16,TRBV5-1,TRBJ2-3,once,TRBD2,TGCGCCAGCAGCTTAGGACTAGCGGTTCGGGCAAATACGCAGTATTTT,CASSLGLAVRANTQYF
15,TRBV28,TRBJ2-3,few,TRBD1,TGTGCCAGTAAAACGGGACAGCGAAGCACAGATACGCAGTATTTT,CASKTGQRSTDTQYF
16,TRBV12-3/TRBV12-4,TRBJ1-1,few,.,TGTGCCAGCAGTCCACCGGGGGCCCGATTGAATACTGAAGCTTTCTTT,CASSPPGARLNTEAFF
14,TRBV5-1,TRBJ1-2,few,.,TGCGCCAGCAGCTTGTACACAGGGAGCTATGGCTACACCTTC,CASSLYTGSYGYTF
16,TRBV7-2,TRBJ2-1,.,.,TGTGCCAGCAGCGCGCAAGTAGGCAGCTCCTACAATGAGCAGTTCTTC,CASSAQVGSSYNEQFF
14,TRBV5-1,TRBJ1-1,few,.,TGCGCCAGCAGCTCCAGGACGGAGAACACTGAAGCTTTCTTT,CASSSRTENTEAFF
15,TRBV18,TRBJ2-2,few,.,TGTGCCAGCTCACGAACCGGGCAGGCCACCGGGGAGCTGTTTTTT,CASSRTGQATGELFF
13,TRBV20-1,TRBJ2-2,.,.,TGCAGTGCTACGGTTCCGAACACCGGGGAGCTGTTTTTT,CSATVPNTGELFF
15,TRBV29-1,TRBJ2-3,.,TRBD2,TGCAGCGGGGCTCGCACTAGCGGGAGGTCAGATACGCAGTATTTT,CSGARTSGRSDTQYF
13,TRBV5-1,TRBJ2-7,few,.,TGCGCCAGCAGCCTTGGACTATCCAACGAGCAGTACTTC,CASSLGLSNEQYF
15,TRBV7-7,TRBJ2-7,.,.,TGTGCTAGCAGCTTCCCCGGGGGACGGCGCTACGAGCAGTACTTC,CASSFPGGRRYEQYF
12,TRBV20-1,TRBJ2-5,many,.,TGCAGTGCTGGACCCTCGTTAGAGACCCAGTACTTC,CSAGPSLETQYF
14,TRBV2,TRBJ1-6,many,TRBD1,TGTGCCAGCAGTGTGGAACAGGGGGATTCACCCCTCCACTTT,CASSVEQGDSPLHF
12,TRBV29-1,TRBJ2-7,few,TRBD1,TGCAGCGTCGGACAGGGGACCTACGAGCAGTACTTC,CSVGQGTYEQYF
21,TRBV6-2/TRBV6-3,TRBJ2-5,many,TRBD2,TGTGCCAGCAGTTACTCTCGGACTAGCGGGAGGGAAAGGGGGTCGTCGGAGACCCAGTACTTC,CASSYSRTSGRERGSSETQYF
18,TRBV6-2/TRBV6-3,TRBJ2-2,.,TRBD1,TGTGCCAGCAGTGACCACGCAGGGGGCATCGAGAACACCGGGGAGCTGTTTTTT,CASSDHAGGIENTGELFF
16,TRBV15,TRBJ2-2,many,TRBD2,TGTGCCACCAGCCCACTAGCGGGAGTTCGGACCGGGGAGCTGTTTTTT,CATSPLAGVRTGELFF
17,TRBV7-6,TRBJ2-2,few,.,TGTGCCAGCAGCTTAGCTGGTGGGGTTGGCAACACCGGGGAGCTGTTTTTT,CASSLAGGVGNTGELFF
14,TRBV2,TRBJ1-4,many,.,TGTGCCAGCAGTGACACAGGAACTAATGAAAAACTGTTTTTT,CASSDTGTNEKLFF
17,TRBV27,TRBJ2-1,.,.,TGTGCCAGCAGTCTTAACGGCGGGTGGTTATCCTACAATGAGCAGTTCTTC,CASSLNGGWLSYNEQFF
13,TRBV12-3/TRBV12-4,TRBJ2-7,few,.,TGTGCCAGCACCCGGGACTCTGGCTACGAGCAGTACTTC,CASTRDSGYEQYF
16,TRBV7-3,TRBJ2-5,many,TRBD2,TGTGCCAGCAGCCCGGGACTAGCGGGAGTCGGAGAGACCCAGTACTTC,CASSPGLAGVGETQYF
14,TRBV12-3/TRBV12-4,TRBJ1-4,many,TRBD1,TGTGCCAGCAGTCCCGACAGGGTTAATGAAAAACTGTTTTTT,CASSPDRVNEKLFF